One sample yielded the 11 T cell receptor beta chains listed below, sequenced in a study of shared T cell receptors in the human thymus. Assay: immunoSEQ multiplex PCR; the TCRdb copy retains only in-frame clones and omits some. The data show 630,000 or so clones, about 89% seen once. These data also featured in a second study, about human thymus T cells.

The specimen sequenced was thymocytes. The source of these receptors is a boy in the first two years of life with a congenital heart defect.

V usage is TRBV28 and J usage is TRBJ2-5; a weak D match, TRBD1 (5 bases). TRBJ2-7 matches the DNA end more closely, so the J call is doubtful. Per the germline V gene, CDR1 is MDHEN and CDR2 is SYDVKM. The CDR3 contains 12 residues. The CDR3 DNA follows: TGTGCCAGCAATCAGGGCAACTACGAGCAGTACTTC. This gives the protein CASNQGNYEQYF.

J is TRBJ1-6 and V is TRBV7-3, with D unclear. The CDR3 has 13 amino acids. Looked up from germline, CDR1 is SGHTA and CDR2 is FQGTGA. Trimming took 3 bases from V and 7 from J, leaving 7 bases between them. The CDR3 sequence: CASSLRTNSPLHF. In DNA form, the CDR3 reads TGTGCCAGCAGCTTGAGAACCAATTCACCCCTCCACTTT.

The CDR3, as DNA: TGCGCCAGCAGCTTGGAAGCAGGCACACTGGCAGATACGCAGTATTTT. Amino acids: CASSLEAGTLADTQYF. The rearrangement links TRBV5-1 to TRBJ2-3; no reliable D call. This CDR3 spans 16 amino acids. V was trimmed by 0 bases and J by 4 bases, leaving 15 bases between them. Germline CDR1 and CDR2: SGHRS and YFSETQ.

This rearrangement joins TRBV14 to TRBJ2-1; D perhaps matches TRBD2 (7 bases). The CDR3 covers 13 residues. The germline CDR1 and CDR2 sequences are SGHDN and FVKESK. V was shortened by 4 bases and J by 8 bases, with 12 bases between the two germline ends. As DNA, the CDR3 is TGTGCCAGCAGCCTCCCCGGGGGGCATGAGCAGTTCTTC. It specifies CASSLPGGHEQFF.

The gene calls are TRBV5-8 and TRBJ2-2; a weak D match, TRBD2 (5 bases). V lost 5 bases, J lost 6 bases, and 20 bases lay in between. The CDR3 is 16 residues long. CDR1 SGHTS and CDR2 YDEGEE come from the germline V gene. CDR3 region: CASRAGPLRWAGELFF. CDR3 bases: TGTGCCAGCAGGGCGGGTCCGCTCCGTTGGGCCGGGGAGCTGTTTTTT. The whole variable domain, filled in from reference TRBV5-8 and TRBJ2-2, reads EAGVTQSPTHLIKTRGQQATLRCSPISGHTSVYWYQQALGLGLQFLLWYDEGEERNRGNFPPRFSGRQFPNYSSELNVNALELEDSALYLCASRAGPLRWAGELFFGEGSRLTVL.

The count of this clone is one. The V gene is TRBV15, the J gene TRBJ1-2; 7 bases are a match to TRBD1. CDR3 length equals 15 residues. Unmatched junction bases numbered 8, after V lost 1 base and J lost 6 bases. Germline-derived CDR1 and CDR2 are LNHNV and YYDKDF (reference sequence). CDR3 region: CATSRGLEGANGYTF. In nucleotides, the CDR3 is TGTGCCACCAGCAGAGGCCTGGAGGGGGCCAATGGCTACACCTTC.

J is TRBJ2-1 and V is TRBV10-2, with 9 bases fitting TRBD1. Germline values: CDR1 WSHSY, CDR2 SAAADI. The CDR3 covers 14 residues. V gave up 4 bases and J gave up 7 bases; unmatched junction bases: 5. CDR3 loop: CASSGGQGRNEQFF. The CDR3 DNA reads TGCGCCAGCAGTGGTGGACAGGGGCGAAATGAGCAGTTCTTC.

The chain links TRBV9 to TRBJ1-2; TRBD1 matches 7 bases. V dropped 4 bases and J dropped 8; count of bases not matched to a gene: 14. The CDR3 covers 15 residues. Germline V lookup: CDR1 SGDLS, CDR2 YYNGEE. CDR3 sequence: CASSSGRDRVFGYTF. The CDR3 DNA follows: TGTGCCAGCAGCTCAGGCCGAGACAGGGTTTTCGGCTACACCTTC.

DNA for the CDR3: TGTGCCAGCAGTTCACAAGGGGCTGGGGCCAACGTCCTGACTTTC. Translating it yields CASSSQGAGANVLTF. The genes are TRBV7-9 and TRBJ2-6, with TRBD1 as a possible D gene (5 bases). The CDR3 covers 15 residues. Trimming pared 6 bases from V and 2 bases from J, leaving 11 bases between. Germline V gene data show CDR1 as SEHNR and CDR2 as FQNEAQ (reference sequence).

The chain recombines TRBV28 with TRBJ1-2; the D gene is possibly TRBD1 (6 bases). This CDR3 spans 11 amino acids. The V end lost 4 bases, the J end lost 8 bases, and 8 bases lay between the germline ends. The germline V gene has CDR1 MDHEN and CDR2 SYDVKM. The CDR3 coding sequence is TGTGCCAGCAGTTCAGGGGACGGCTACACCTTC. As protein: CASSSGDGYTF.

In its sample, this clone was seen once. The gene calls are TRBV4-3 and TRBJ1-6; 10 nucleotides match TRBD1. The CDR3 sequence is 18 residues long. Germline V gene lookup returns CDR1 LGHNA and CDR2 YSLEER. With 3 bases clipped from V and 0 bases from J, the junction kept 5 bases outside the gene matches. CDR3 residues: CASSHLRDRGSYNSPLHF. For the CDR3, the DNA is TGCGCCAGCAGCCACCTCCGGGACAGGGGCTCCTATAATTCACCCCTCCACTTT.